These 5 T cell receptor beta chains originate from one sample sequenced in a study of cytomegalovirus exposure and HLA in healthy donors. Using immunoSEQ multiplex PCR, the repertoire was profiled, and TCRdb retains in-frame clones only, with some absent. The sample records some 86,000 clones, roughly 93% being singletons. The sequenced sample was PBMCs. The receptors were gathered from a woman aged 25 to 39 in good health and CMV-seronegative.

The rearrangement links TRBV6-5 to TRBJ2-5; 9 bases align to TRBD2. Germline CDR1 MNHEY, CDR2 SVGAGI. V lost 3 bases, J lost 5 bases, and 7 bases stayed unmatched. The CDR3 is 15 residues long. CDR3 protein: CASSYAGGPTETQYF. The CDR3 DNA is TGTGCCAGCAGTTATGCGGGAGGGCCAACGGAGACCCAGTACTTC.

Note on this clone: Other DNA sequences of this sample code for an identical CDR3. V and J are TRBV5-1 and TRBJ2-7; 9 nucleotides agree with TRBD1. Trimming cost V 3 bases and J 1 base; bases outside gene matches: 2. Germline V gene data show CDR1 as SGHRS and CDR2 as YFSETQ. There are 14 residues in the CDR3. Here the CDR3 DNA reads TGCGCCAGCAGCTCGGGACAGGGTTCCTACGAGCAGTACTTC. This encodes CASSSGQGSYEQYF.

V is TRBV5-4 and J is TRBJ2-3, with unresolved D. Germline V gene data show CDR1 as SGHNT and CDR2 as YYREEE (reference sequence). With 0 bases removed from V and 1 base from J, the gap between germline ends came to 6 bases. The CDR3 extends over 14 amino acids. The CDR3 spells CASSLDYRTDTQYF. DNA of the CDR3: TGTGCCAGCAGCTTGGACTACCGCACAGATACGCAGTATTTT.

The chain combines TRBV27 with TRBJ2-1; the match to TRBD2 covers 9 bases. Germline-derived CDR1 and CDR2 are MNHEY and SMNVEV (reference sequence). V lost 1 base to trimming and J lost 7 bases; unmatched junction nucleotides: 8. The CDR3 has 16 residues. Here the CDR3 reads CASSLWLSGLANEQFF. In DNA, the CDR3 is TGTGCCAGCAGTTTATGGTTATCCGGACTAGCGAATGAGCAGTTCTTC.

On this clone itself: Other DNA variants within this sample encode the same CDR3. The CDR3 sequence is CASSPDRNYGYTF. In DNA, the CDR3 is TGTGCCAGCTCACCTGACAGAAACTATGGCTACACCTTC. The chain combines TRBV18 with TRBJ1-2; weak D call: TRBD1 (5 bases). Germline CDR1 and CDR2: KGHSH and LQKENI. The CDR3 is made up of 13 amino acids. V shed 3 bases and J shed 2 bases, with 7 bases lying between them.